These T cell receptor beta chains were read from a single sample in a study of shared clonotypes between healthy human individuals. The assay was immunoSEQ multiplex PCR, and TCRdb's table has in-frame clones only and misses some. The profile shows 2 million to 3 million clones, 80% to 95% of them singletons. What was sequenced was naive CD4+ T cells from PBMCs. The receptors derive from a man aged 18 to 35 in good health. Some clones in this sample may be carry-over from other donors' samples. Both conserved end residues are part of each CDR3. Fields, in order: D gene, J gene, clone size, V gene, CDR3 DNA, CDR3 protein. D genes are given only for firm matches. Not all rows give a size; the values are once, few, many and, for expanded clones, a class.

D: .; J: TRBJ2-7; size: .; V: TRBV5-1; DNA: TGCGCCAGCAGCTTGGCCGGAGTTAGTCTTACCTACGAGCAGTACTTC; CDR3: CASSLAGVSLTYEQYF
D: TRBD1; J: TRBJ1-4; size: .; V: TRBV6-5; DNA: TGTGCCAGCACCCTCAACCGTGGACAGGGTGAAAAACTGTTTTTT; CDR3: CASTLNRGQGEKLFF
D: .; J: TRBJ2-5; size: .; V: TRBV11-2; DNA: TGTGCCAGCAGCTTAGGTCCGGTGGGAGAGACCCAGTACTTC; CDR3: CASSLGPVGETQYF
D: TRBD2; J: TRBJ2-7; size: .; V: TRBV29-1; DNA: TGCAGCGTAGGACACCTCGGACTAGCCACTTACGAGCAGTACTTC; CDR3: CSVGHLGLATYEQYF
D: .; J: TRBJ1-1; size: .; V: TRBV7-9; DNA: TGTGCCAGCAGCCAGGGACACGTTGGGGCTGAAGCTTTCTTT; CDR3: CASSQGHVGAEAFF
D: .; J: TRBJ1-2; size: .; V: TRBV4-1; DNA: TGCGCCAGCAGCCAAGATAAGAGGATCTCGAGCTATGGCTACACCTTC; CDR3: CASSQDKRISSYGYTF
D: .; J: TRBJ2-5; size: .; V: TRBV5-1; DNA: TGCGCCAGCAGCGGGGGAGGTTCGGGAGAGACCCAGTACTTC; CDR3: CASSGGGSGETQYF
D: .; J: TRBJ2-1; size: once; V: TRBV28; DNA: TGTGCCAGCAGTCTCTCTAGCGCGAGCTCCTACAATGAGCAGTTCTTC; CDR3: CASSLSSASSYNEQFF
D: TRBD1; J: TRBJ1-1; size: .; V: TRBV7-8; DNA: TGTGCCAGCAGCCCGGACAGGGCTATGAACACTGAAGCTTTCTTT; CDR3: CASSPDRAMNTEAFF
D: .; J: TRBJ2-7; size: .; V: TRBV28; DNA: TGTGCCAGCAGTTTAAGGACCTTAACCTACGAGCAGTACTTC; CDR3: CASSLRTLTYEQYF
D: TRBD1; J: TRBJ2-2; size: .; V: TRBV6-1; DNA: TGTGCCAGCAGTGATTTGGGACAGCTCTTAATCACCGGGGAGCTGTTTTTT; CDR3: CASSDLGQLLITGELFF
D: TRBD1; J: TRBJ1-2; size: .; V: TRBV11-2; DNA: TGTGCCAGCAGTATGGACAGGGTGTCAACCTACACCTTC; CDR3: CASSMDRVSTYTF
D: .; J: TRBJ1-4; size: .; V: TRBV4-2; DNA: TGTGCCAGCAGCCAAAGGTGGGCAAATGAAAAACTGTTTTTT; CDR3: CASSQRWANEKLFF
D: .; J: TRBJ2-4; size: .; V: TRBV2; DNA: TGTGCCAGCAGCCCTTTCGGTACGATAGCCAAAAACATTCAGTACTTC; CDR3: CASSPFGTIAKNIQYF
D: TRBD2; J: TRBJ2-1; size: .; V: TRBV4-1; DNA: TGCGCCAGCAACCGACTAGCGGGAGTCGGCATTGAGCAGTTCTTC; CDR3: CASNRLAGVGIEQFF
D: .; J: TRBJ1-1; size: .; V: TRBV2; DNA: TGTGCCAGCAGTGTTAGCCTGGGCACTGAAGCTTTCTTT; CDR3: CASSVSLGTEAFF
D: TRBD1; J: TRBJ1-1; size: .; V: TRBV6-5; DNA: TGTGCCAGCAGCCGGGACAGGGCTAGCGCTGAAGCTTTCTTT; CDR3: CASSRDRASAEAFF
D: .; J: TRBJ2-1; size: .; V: TRBV2; DNA: TGTGCCAGCAGCCCCGGGACTCCTGCCTACAATGAGCAGTTCTTC; CDR3: CASSPGTPAYNEQFF
D: TRBD1; J: TRBJ1-2; size: .; V: TRBV18; DNA: TGTGCCAGCTCACCTCCTATACCCGGACAGGGCCCCTACACCTTC; CDR3: CASSPPIPGQGPYTF
D: TRBD1; J: TRBJ1-2; size: .; V: TRBV19; DNA: TGTGCCAGTAGTATACAGGGGGCCGACTATGGCTACACCTTC; CDR3: CASSIQGADYGYTF
D: TRBD2; J: TRBJ2-3; size: .; V: TRBV5-8; DNA: TGTGCCAGCAGCTTGAATTATTTAGCGGGAGGACTCACAGATACGCAGTATTTT; CDR3: CASSLNYLAGGLTDTQYF
D: .; J: TRBJ2-7; size: .; V: TRBV15; DNA: TGTGCCACCAGCAGAGTCGTCCCGGGACCCACAGCCGAGCAGTACTTC; CDR3: CATSRVVPGPTAEQYF
D: .; J: TRBJ2-7; size: .; V: TRBV28; DNA: TGTGCCAGCTCAGATACCTACGAGCAGTACTTC; CDR3: CASSDTYEQYF
D: TRBD1; J: TRBJ1-1; size: .; V: TRBV19; DNA: TGTGCCAGTAGTATCACGGGACAGGGGAACACTGAAGCTTTCTTT; CDR3: CASSITGQGNTEAFF
D: .; J: TRBJ2-5; size: .; V: TRBV9; DNA: TGTGCCAGCAGCCCCAACCGGGAGACCCAGTACTTC; CDR3: CASSPNRETQYF
D: .; J: TRBJ1-1; size: few; V: TRBV18; DNA: TGTGCCAGCTCACCACTGCTCACTGAAGCTTTCTTT; CDR3: CASSPLLTEAFF
D: .; J: TRBJ2-5; size: .; V: TRBV29-1; DNA: TGCAGCGTTGAAGACAGGGAGACCCAGTACTTC; CDR3: CSVEDRETQYF
D: .; J: TRBJ1-1; size: few; V: TRBV2; DNA: TGTGCCAGCAGTGAACACACAGGCACTGAAGCTTTCTTT; CDR3: CASSEHTGTEAFF
D: TRBD1; J: TRBJ1-3; size: once; V: TRBV2; DNA: TGTGCCAGCAGTGGAGGACAGGGGCTCTCTGGAAACACCATATATTTT; CDR3: CASSGGQGLSGNTIYF
D: TRBD2; J: TRBJ2-3; size: .; V: TRBV5-1; DNA: TGCGCCAGCAGCCTTAATAGCGGGAGGGCCTCTGATACGCAGTATTTT; CDR3: CASSLNSGRASDTQYF
D: .; J: TRBJ1-1; size: .; V: TRBV7-8; DNA: TGTGCCAGCAGCTTCGGACTCGGATCCGTGAACACTGAAGCTTTCTTT; CDR3: CASSFGLGSVNTEAFF
D: .; J: TRBJ2-1; size: once; V: TRBV7-2; DNA: TGTGCCAGCAGCTTTCTGGGACGGATCTACAATGAGCAGTTCTTC; CDR3: CASSFLGRIYNEQFF
D: .; J: TRBJ1-1; size: .; V: TRBV19; DNA: TGTGCCAGTCTAAAAAGGAGGGGCAGGGATACTGAAGCTTTCTTT; CDR3: CASLKRRGRDTEAFF
D: TRBD1; J: TRBJ2-5; size: once; V: TRBV9; DNA: TGTGCCAGCAGCGTAACCACGGGAGACAGGGGTCAAGAGACCCAGTACTTC; CDR3: CASSVTTGDRGQETQYF
D: TRBD1; J: TRBJ2-7; size: .; V: TRBV28; DNA: TGTGCCAGCAGTTTAGGGACAGCCTACGAGCAGTACTTC; CDR3: CASSLGTAYEQYF
D: TRBD2; J: TRBJ2-1; size: .; V: TRBV29-1; DNA: TGCAGCGTTGAAGGCCGGACTAGTGATGAGCAGTTCTTC; CDR3: CSVEGRTSDEQFF
D: .; J: TRBJ2-4; size: .; V: TRBV4-1; DNA: TGCGCCAGCAGCCAAGATTTGAGGGCAGCCAAAAACATTCAGTACTTC; CDR3: CASSQDLRAAKNIQYF
D: .; J: TRBJ2-3; size: .; V: TRBV4-1; DNA: TGCGCCAGCAGCCAAAATGAGCGCACAGATACGCAGTATTTT; CDR3: CASSQNERTDTQYF
D: .; J: TRBJ1-2; size: .; V: TRBV6-6; DNA: TGTGCCAGCAGTTTAGGGACGGCCTATGGCTACACCTTC; CDR3: CASSLGTAYGYTF
D: TRBD1; J: TRBJ2-6; size: .; V: TRBV7-3; DNA: TGTGCCAGCAGCTCGGGGACAGGGTGGACCGGGGCCAACGTCCTGACTTTC; CDR3: CASSSGTGWTGANVLTF
D: TRBD1; J: TRBJ1-2; size: once; V: TRBV9; DNA: TGTGCCAGCAGCCCGGGACAGCCTTACTATGGCTACACCTTC; CDR3: CASSPGQPYYGYTF
D: .; J: TRBJ2-3; size: .; V: TRBV18; DNA: TGTGCCAGCTCACTGCGGACCCTCACAGATACGCAGTATTTT; CDR3: CASSLRTLTDTQYF
D: TRBD1; J: TRBJ1-1; size: .; V: TRBV28; DNA: TGTGCCAGCAGTTTATCCGGGACAGGCATGAACACTGAAGCTTTCTTT; CDR3: CASSLSGTGMNTEAFF
D: .; J: TRBJ2-6; size: .; V: TRBV19; DNA: TGTGCCAGTAGGAGACTTGGCAGGGGAGCCTCTGGGGCCAACGTCCTGACTTTC; CDR3: CASRRLGRGASGANVLTF
D: TRBD1; J: TRBJ2-7; size: once; V: TRBV11-2; DNA: TGTGCCAGCAGCTCTAACAGGGGGCGCGTCCACGAGCAGTACTTC; CDR3: CASSSNRGRVHEQYF